The subject of this entry is one T cell receptor beta chain. This entry belongs to a study of blood T cell repertoires in COVID-19. Study overall: Samples taken during acute and convalescent COVID-19 were collected in the United States, Italy and Spain. T cells, B-cell-depleted T cells, or PBMCs supplied cDNA or gDNA.

V was pared by 2 bases and J by 2 bases, with 10 bases of the junction left unmatched. CDR3 length: 17 amino acids. Germline values: CDR1 SGDLS, CDR2 YYNGEE. Self-reported history from a screening survey and questionnaire set each donor's cohort. The assay was immunoSEQ multiplex PCR, and TCRdb's table has in-frame clones only and misses some. Here the sample spans approximately 240,000 clones, around 90% being singletons. What was sequenced was PBMCs or T cells enriched from blood (not recorded which). This TCR derives from a woman aged 25 to 39 with acute COVID-19. V usage is TRBV9 and J usage is TRBJ2-3; 8 positions agree with TRBD2. The CDR3 region has the DNA TGTGCCAGCAGCGTTAATAGCGGGGCATACTTCACAGATACGCAGTATTTT. It translates to CASSVNSGAYFTDTQYF.